This passage covers 8 T cell receptor beta chains from one sample sequenced in a study of control samples from healthy donors and cancer patients. The assay was immunoSEQ multiplex PCR, and TCRdb's table has in-frame clones only and misses some. The sample lists approximately 100,000 clones, 85% to 90% seen once, with roughly 2% in the top ten. Sequenced material: blood. These receptors were obtained from a woman aged 40 to 55 in good health.

V is TRBV20-1 and J is TRBJ1-2, with a tentative D call TRBD1 (5 bases). Germline V gives CDR1 DFQATT, CDR2 SNEGSKA (reference sequence). There are 13 residues in the CDR3. Trimming removed 3 bases from V and 8 bases from J, with 16 bases in between. The CDR3 DNA sequence: TGCAGTGCTAGTGGTCAGGGAGGTGGAGGCTACACCTTC. Its translation is CSASGQGGGGYTF.

The CDR3 DNA reads TGTGCCACCAGCAGAGAAGGGACAGTCACCTACGAGCAGTACTTC. It specifies CATSREGTVTYEQYF. The rearrangement joins TRBV15 to TRBJ2-7; 7 nucleotides line up with TRBD1. The CDR3 runs to 15 residues. CDR1 is LNHNV, CDR2 YYDKDF, per germline (reference sequence). Trimming took 0 bases from V and 2 from J; bases not matched to a gene: 4. The full variable domain, completed using reference TRBV15 and TRBJ2-7, is DAMVIQNPRYQVTQFGKPVTLSCSQTLNHNVMYWYQQKSSQAPKLLFHYYDKDFNNEADTPDNFQSRRPNTSFCFLDIRSPGLGDTAMYLCATSREGTVTYEQYFGPGTRLTVT.

The chain links TRBV7-2 to TRBJ2-2; no reliable D call. This CDR3 comprises 13 residues. Germline V gives CDR1 SGHTA, CDR2 FQGNSA. Trimming shortened V by 5 bases and J by 7 bases, and 11 bases separated the two germline ends. DNA for the CDR3: TGTGCCAGCAGCGTGTGGGCCCTCGGGGAGCTGTTTTTT. Translated: CASSVWALGELFF.

The rearrangement uses TRBV21-1 and TRBJ2-1; the table's TRBD2 call for D was not verified on the DNA. TRBV21-1 is noted as a pseudogene. This CDR3 has 21 amino acids. This CDR3 is CASSKALYAGGAKSSYNEQFF. CDR3 sequence (DNA): TGTGCCAGCAGCAAAGCGCTGTATGCGGGGGGGGCGAAAAGCTCCTACAATGAGCAGTTCTTC.

The chain is built from TRBV21-1 and TRBJ1-2. TRBV21-1 represents a pseudogene. The CDR3 is 14 amino acids. The CDR3 bases are TGTGCCAGCAGCAAAAAAAGTGAGGGGCGGGCCAACACCTTC. This translates into CASSKKSEGRANTF.

This chain uses TRBV7-2 with TRBJ1-6; 11 positions match TRBD1. Per the germline V gene, CDR1 is SGHTA and CDR2 is FQGNSA. J gave up 8 bases and V 1 base, and 4 bases lay outside the gene matches. The CDR3 is made up of 16 amino acids. The CDR3 sequence is CASSLVGTGGYSPLHF. CDR3 coding DNA: TGTGCCAGCAGCTTAGTCGGGACAGGGGGTTATTCACCCCTCCACTTT.

The V gene is TRBV14, the J gene TRBJ1-2; no clear D gene. Germline V gives CDR1 SGHDN, CDR2 FVKESK. The CDR3 runs to 14 residues. The V gene lost 2 bases and the J gene lost 0 bases, with 7 bases spanning the gap. The CDR3 DNA follows: TGTGCCAGCAGCCAAAGGGCGACTAACTATGGCTACACCTTC. Protein: CASSQRATNYGYTF.

On this clone: At one end the junction does not follow the germline gene, possibly because of a read error. The chain uses TRBV7-3 and TRBJ2-6; TRBD1 matches at 10 bases. The CDR3 length is 14 residues. Germline loops: CDR1 SGHTA, CDR2 FQGTGA. The CDR3: CASSPGQGVNVLTF. The CDR3 bases are TGTGCCAGCAGCCCTGGACAGGGGGTCAACGTCCTGACTTTC.